The source of this T cell receptor (beta chain) is a study of T-cell reconstitution after alpha-beta-depleted transplantation in children. Using unique molecular identifiers, the investigators prepared the TCRbeta library. TCRdb processed the PCR reads anew with MiXCR; each CDR3 protein has one entry. The sample records roughly 490,000 distinct CDR3 sequences, more than 9.5% being singletons. Germline-derived CDR1 and CDR2 are SQVTM and ANQGSEA. The CDR3 spans 13 residues. About this clonotype itself: With a much larger clone just one base away, this may be a read error.

The chain joins TRBV29-1 to TRBJ2-1; TRBD2 aligns across 14 bases. Material: PBMCs, mostly from graft donor cells, obtained 180 days after TCRalphabeta/CD19-depleted stem cell transplant. The receptor comes from a female patient between 2 and 10 years old who had a stem cell transplant for aplastic anemia, so the T cells may come from the graft donor. CDR3 amino acids: CCARTSGRNEQFF. In DNA, the CDR3 is TGCTGCGCCAGGACTAGCGGGAGGAATGAGCAGTTCTTC.